This T cell receptor (beta chain) was obtained from a study of shared clonotypes between healthy human individuals (dated by TCRdb to the early 2020s). Regarding the complete study: The cohort included a few men and two women between 18 and 49 years of age. Different laboratories and diverse techniques were used to prepare libraries and sequence TCR repertoires, to increase sequencing depth and limit assay-specific biases. For each donor, CD4 naive and CD4 memory were each run on three plates, CD8 naive on two plates, and CD8 memory on one plate. The study deeply sequenced blood TCR repertoires of about 5 healthy adults to estimate repertoire size and the extent of clonotype sharing between individuals. Between about 0.8 and 8.9 billion PBMCs per donor were obtained by leukapheresis. Results and caveats for the whole study, not just this receptor: Based on pairwise subsampling, the degree of clonotype sharing among donors was expected to be affected by sequencing depth. Only blood was sampled, and tissue TCR repertoires likely differ from those in blood. Across a handful of donors, 4.5% to 6.5% of naive CD4, approximately 3.6% of naive CD8, roughly 2.3% of memory CD4, and over 0.35% of memory CD8 clonotypes were shared. Incomplete sequencing was indicated by rarefaction of sorted-subset datasets, despite the large sequencing depth. Compared with non-shared clonotypes, clonotypes shared by all four sorted-subset donors had higher generation probabilities. Estimated clonotype richness was generally larger for naive than for memory subsets. The small number of donors limited the genetic and exposure-history diversity represented.

The donors were healthy, HIV-negative adults who had no recently reported acute infections or vaccinations. All donors were Caucasian adults living in Nashville, Tennessee, USA. CD4+ T cells were enriched by magnetic negative selection; naive cells were then positively selected on CD45RA, and the negative fraction formed the memory subset. After blood collection by leukapheresis, PBMCs were isolated using Ficoll-Histopaque density gradient centrifugation and then cryopreserved in the vapor phase of liquid nitrogen. Analytical flow cytometry was used to check the purity and quantity of each magnetically sorted T cell population. Genomic DNA was isolated from each sorted fraction and quantified by UV absorbance on a Nanodrop 2000c. Using the deep immunoSEQ assay, TCR CDR3 regions were amplified from genomic DNA by multiplex PCR. Extracted genomic DNA from each cell subset was distributed evenly across all wells of several immunoSEQ 96-well plates, and each plate was treated as a replicate. For sorted subsets, roughly 190 ng of genomic DNA, equivalent to about 30,000 T cell genomes, went into each replicate PCR. Purified libraries were quantified with a Qubit 3.0 fluorometer, sized on a Bioanalyzer 2100, and re-quantified with the KAPA Library Quantification kit. Every immunoSEQ 96-well plate was sequenced on a dedicated single-read 150-cycle Illumina NextSeq 550 flow cell. As for the authors' bioinformatics: Because the immunoSEQ output held only junctional sequences and lacked quality scores, the filtering could not match the filtering applied to full-length reads. Sequences were annotated with PyIR, a Python wrapper for IgBLAST v1.9, and V/J genes and CDR3 were assigned using IMGT germline references. Reads were removed for weak V/J assignments (E-value above 1e-6), missing CDR3, stop codons, out-of-frame junctions, or ambiguous translated residues. A V3J clonotype was defined by an identical inferred V gene, J gene, and CDR3 amino acid sequence. The percentage overlap between two repertoires was calculated by dividing the number of shared unique clonotypes by the size of the smaller repertoire. Three approaches were used to assess repertoire richness: RTK rarefaction, the Chao1 estimator, and Recon v2.1 estimates of unobserved clonotypes. For all TCRbeta clonotypes obtained by the gDNA method from several donors, generation probabilities were computed with OLGA. The table was pulled from immuneACCESS by TCRdb, which kept in-frame rearrangements only. Such tables lose some clones; where checked, under half of the loss comes from unresolved V genes, and the rest has no known cause. The DNA gave D and trimming, while V, J and clone size come from that table. The sample data list 2.3 million or so clones, and 85% to 95% of these were observed just once. The ten most abundant clones make up 0.35% to 0.45% of the sample.

This clone was seen once. Which antigen it targets is not known. Qualities for individual bases were not recorded, and no much larger clone is one base off. Measured from the cysteine to the phenylalanine, the CDR3 is 10 residues long. The retained sequence is limited to the CDR3, 30 bases, with the frame set at the first base. CDR1 and CDR2 were assigned from the germline V gene (reference sequence) as MNHNY and SVGAGI. V loses 6 bases of germline sequence and J loses 4 bases, and the interval between the two ends is 1 base. The receptor's source is a man in his late teens or twenties in good health. Some clones in this sample may be carry-over from other donors' samples. The sequence links TRBV6-6 to TRBJ1-5; no D segment can be confidently identified. Specimen: naive CD4+ T cells from PBMCs. This specimen's cell subset or site label, interpreted: CD45RA+ positively selected. The CDR3 sequence is CASRNQPQHF. Here is the DNA: TGTGCCAGCAGAAATCAGCCCCAGCATTTT.